This TCR beta chain came from a study of T cell changes during pregnancy in multiple sclerosis. Only in-frame clones appear in the TCRdb table, and some are missing; sequencing was by immunoSEQ multiplex PCR. The data contain roughly 93,000 clones, 75% to 95% of them singletons. CDR1 and CDR2 from the germline V gene are GTSNPN and SVGIG (reference sequence). With V trimmed by 2 bases and J by 5 bases, 8 bases remained unmatched. The CDR3 totals 14 residues. The material was peripheral blood, obtained before pregnancy. The receptor comes from a female donor with multiple sclerosis, enrolled in a pregnancy study. This chain uses TRBV30 with TRBJ1-2; 7 bases fit TRBD1. In DNA form, the CDR3 reads TGTGCCTGGAGTCCGTGGGGACAGACTTATGGCTACACCTTC. It specifies CAWSPWGQTYGYTF. The full variable domain, its missing parts supplied by reference TRBV30 and TRBJ1-2, is SQTIHQWPATLVQPVGSPLSLECTVEGTSNPNLYWYRQAAGRGLQLLFYSVGIGQISSEVPQNLSASRPQDRQFILSSKKLLLSDSGFYLCAWSPWGQTYGYTFGSGTRLTVV.